Here is one TCR beta chain with its context. Unmatched junction bases numbered 17, after V lost 6 bases and J lost 15 bases. The germline V gene encodes CDR1 GTSNPN and CDR2 SVGIG (reference sequence). This CDR3 spans 16 amino acids. These data originate in a study of cytomegalovirus exposure and HLA in healthy donors. Overall study: From donors who were HLA-typed, an early data release held about 85 million unique TCRs.

Vbeta (60) and Jbeta (13) primers were used in the PCR. Assay used: immunoSEQ multiplex PCR; TCRdb lists only in-frame clones, some missing. This sample carries around 160,000 clones, around 77% of them seen once, and the ten largest clones take around 2%. This receptor was taken from a man between 45 and 60 years old in good health and CMV-seropositive. Sequencing was carried out using PBMCs. The chain uses TRBV30 and TRBJ2-1, with TRBD2 matching over 16 bases. DNA for the CDR3: TGTGCCTGTACATCCAACCCGGGACTAGCGGGGGGGCAGGGGTTCTTC. Protein product: CACTSNPGLAGGQGFF.